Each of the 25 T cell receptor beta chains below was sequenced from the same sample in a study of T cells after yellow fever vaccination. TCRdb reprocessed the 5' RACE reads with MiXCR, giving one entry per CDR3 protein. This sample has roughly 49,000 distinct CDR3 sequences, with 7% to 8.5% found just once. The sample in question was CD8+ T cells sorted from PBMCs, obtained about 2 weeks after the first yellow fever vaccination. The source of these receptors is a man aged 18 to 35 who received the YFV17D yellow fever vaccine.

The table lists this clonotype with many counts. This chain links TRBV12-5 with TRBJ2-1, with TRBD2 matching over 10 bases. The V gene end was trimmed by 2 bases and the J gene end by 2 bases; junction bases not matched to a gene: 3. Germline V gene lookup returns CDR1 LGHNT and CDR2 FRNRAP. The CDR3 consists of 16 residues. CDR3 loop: CASGLLGTSAYNEQFF. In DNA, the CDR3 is TGTGCTAGTGGTTTGTTAGGGACTAGCGCCTACAATGAGCAGTTCTTC.

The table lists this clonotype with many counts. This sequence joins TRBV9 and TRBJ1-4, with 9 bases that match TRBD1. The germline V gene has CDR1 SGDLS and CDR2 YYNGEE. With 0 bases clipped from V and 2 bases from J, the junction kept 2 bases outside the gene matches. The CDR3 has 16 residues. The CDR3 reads CASSVGGTGTNEKLFF. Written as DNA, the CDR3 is TGTGCCAGCAGCGTAGGTGGGACAGGGACTAATGAAAAACTGTTTTTT.

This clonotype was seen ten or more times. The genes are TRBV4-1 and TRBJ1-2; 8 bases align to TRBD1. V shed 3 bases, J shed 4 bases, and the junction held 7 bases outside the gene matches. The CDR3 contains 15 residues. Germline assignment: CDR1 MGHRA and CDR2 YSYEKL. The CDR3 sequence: CASSQSRGPGYGYTF. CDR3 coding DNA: TGCGCCAGCAGCCAGTCCAGGGGGCCTGGCTATGGCTACACCTTC.

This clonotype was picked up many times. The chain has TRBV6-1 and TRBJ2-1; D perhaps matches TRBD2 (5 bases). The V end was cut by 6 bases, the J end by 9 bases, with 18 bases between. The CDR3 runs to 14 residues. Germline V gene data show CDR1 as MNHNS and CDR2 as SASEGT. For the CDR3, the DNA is TGTGCCAGCAGGGAGGACCCCTACGTCGGTGAGCAGTTCTTC. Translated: CASREDPYVGEQFF.

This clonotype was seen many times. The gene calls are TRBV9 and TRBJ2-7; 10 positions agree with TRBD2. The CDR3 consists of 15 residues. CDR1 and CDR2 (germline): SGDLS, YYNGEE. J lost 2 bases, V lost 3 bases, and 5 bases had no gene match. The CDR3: CASSASGGATYEQYF. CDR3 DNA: TGTGCCAGCAGCGCGAGCGGGGGGGCAACCTACGAGCAGTACTTC.

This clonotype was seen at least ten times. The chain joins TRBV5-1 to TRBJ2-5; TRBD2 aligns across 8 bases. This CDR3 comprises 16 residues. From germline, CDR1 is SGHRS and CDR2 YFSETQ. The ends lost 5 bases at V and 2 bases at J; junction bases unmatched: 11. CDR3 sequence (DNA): TGCGCCAGCAGATTCATCAGCGGGGGCGAACAAGAGACCCAGTACTTC. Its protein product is CASRFISGGEQETQYF.

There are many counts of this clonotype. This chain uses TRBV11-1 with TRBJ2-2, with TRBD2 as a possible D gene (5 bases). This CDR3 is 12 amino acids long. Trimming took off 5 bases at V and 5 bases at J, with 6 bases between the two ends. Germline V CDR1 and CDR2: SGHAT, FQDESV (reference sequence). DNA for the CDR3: TGTGCCAGCAGCCCGGGGACCGGGGAGCTGTTTTTT. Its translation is CASSPGTGELFF.

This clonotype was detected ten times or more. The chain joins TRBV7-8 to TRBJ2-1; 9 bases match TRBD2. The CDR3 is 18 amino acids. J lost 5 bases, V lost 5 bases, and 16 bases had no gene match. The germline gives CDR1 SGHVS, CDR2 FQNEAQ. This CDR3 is CASSLDWGAGGIDNEQFF. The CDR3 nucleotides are TGTGCCAGCAGCCTCGACTGGGGAGCGGGGGGAATTGACAATGAGCAGTTCTTC.

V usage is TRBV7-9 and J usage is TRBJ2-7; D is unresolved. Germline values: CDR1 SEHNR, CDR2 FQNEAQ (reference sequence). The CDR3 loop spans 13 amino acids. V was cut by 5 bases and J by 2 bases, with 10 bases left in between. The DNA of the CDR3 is TGTGCCAGCAGCGACCGACGGACCTACGAGCAGTACGTC. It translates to CASSDRRTYEQYV.

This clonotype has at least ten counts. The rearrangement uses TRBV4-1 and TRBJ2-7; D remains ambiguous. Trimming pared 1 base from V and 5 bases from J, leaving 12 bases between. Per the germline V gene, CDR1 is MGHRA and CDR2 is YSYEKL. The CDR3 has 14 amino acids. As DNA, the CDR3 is TGCGCCAGCAGCCAAGCGTTCGGCAAAGACGAGCAGTACTTC. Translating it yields CASSQAFGKDEQYF.

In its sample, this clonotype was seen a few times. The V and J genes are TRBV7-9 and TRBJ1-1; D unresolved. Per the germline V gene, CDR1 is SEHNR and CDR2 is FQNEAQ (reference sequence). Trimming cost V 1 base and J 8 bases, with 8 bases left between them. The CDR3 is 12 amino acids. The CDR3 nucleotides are TGTGCCAGCAGCTTAGGCAAAGCGGAAGCTTTCTTT. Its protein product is CASSLGKAEAFF.

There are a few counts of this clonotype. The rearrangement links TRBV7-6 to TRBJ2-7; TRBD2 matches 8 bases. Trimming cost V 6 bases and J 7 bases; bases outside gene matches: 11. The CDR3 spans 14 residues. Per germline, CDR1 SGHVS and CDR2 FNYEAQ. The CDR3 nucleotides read TGTGCCAGCAGTCCCCCGGGGGGGATGGGGGAGCAGTACTTC. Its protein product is CASSPPGGMGEQYF.

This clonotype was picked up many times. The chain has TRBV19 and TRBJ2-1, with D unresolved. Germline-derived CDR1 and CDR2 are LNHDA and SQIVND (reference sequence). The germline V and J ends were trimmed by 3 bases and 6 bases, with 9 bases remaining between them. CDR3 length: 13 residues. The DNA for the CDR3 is TGTGCCAGTAGTATTTTAGTGTCCAATGAGCAGTTCTTC. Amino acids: CASSILVSNEQFF.

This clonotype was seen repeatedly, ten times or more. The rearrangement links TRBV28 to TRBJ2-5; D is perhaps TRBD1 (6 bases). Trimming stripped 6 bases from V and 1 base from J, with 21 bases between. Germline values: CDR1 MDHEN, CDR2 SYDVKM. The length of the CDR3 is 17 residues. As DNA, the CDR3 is TGTGCCAGCAGCCCGTTTGGGGGCTCGGCCCCCCAAGAGACCCAGTACTTC. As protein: CASSPFGGSAPQETQYF.

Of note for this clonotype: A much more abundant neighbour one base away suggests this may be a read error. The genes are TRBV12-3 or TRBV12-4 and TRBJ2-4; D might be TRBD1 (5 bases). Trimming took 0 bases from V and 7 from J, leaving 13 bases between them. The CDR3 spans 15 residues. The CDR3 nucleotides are TGTGCCAGCAGTTTAGCGGGGCAAGCCATTAACATTCAGTACTTC. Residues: CASSLAGQAINIQYF.

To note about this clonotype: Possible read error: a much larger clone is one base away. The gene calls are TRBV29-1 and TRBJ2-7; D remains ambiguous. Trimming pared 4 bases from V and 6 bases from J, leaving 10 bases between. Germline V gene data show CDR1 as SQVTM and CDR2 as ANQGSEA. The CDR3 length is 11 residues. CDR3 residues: CSVGALSEQYF. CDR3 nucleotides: TGCAGCGTTGGCGCGCTCTCCGAGCAGTACTTC.

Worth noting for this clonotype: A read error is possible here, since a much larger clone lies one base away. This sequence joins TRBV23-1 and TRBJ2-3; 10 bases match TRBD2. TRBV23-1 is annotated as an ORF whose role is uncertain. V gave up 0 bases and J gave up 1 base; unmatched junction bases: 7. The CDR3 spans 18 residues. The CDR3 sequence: CASSQSAATSGCTDTQYF. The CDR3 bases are TGCGCCAGCAGTCAATCGGCCGCGACTAGCGGGTGCACAGATACGCAGTATTTT.

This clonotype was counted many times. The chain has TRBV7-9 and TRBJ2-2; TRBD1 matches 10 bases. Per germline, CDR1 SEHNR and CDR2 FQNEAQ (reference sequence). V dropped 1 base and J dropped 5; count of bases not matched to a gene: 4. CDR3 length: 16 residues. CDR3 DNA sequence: TGTGCCAGCAGCTTAGGGGGACAGGGGCGTACCGGGGAGCTGTTTTTT. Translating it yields CASSLGGQGRTGELFF.

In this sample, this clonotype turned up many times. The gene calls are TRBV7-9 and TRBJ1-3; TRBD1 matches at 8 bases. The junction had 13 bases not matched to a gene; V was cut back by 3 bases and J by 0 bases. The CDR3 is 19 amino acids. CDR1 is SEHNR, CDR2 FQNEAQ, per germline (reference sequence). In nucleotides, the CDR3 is TGTGCCAGCAGCTTCCTTACTCCGGGACAGGTTCACTCTGGAAACACCATATATTTT. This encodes CASSFLTPGQVHSGNTIYF.

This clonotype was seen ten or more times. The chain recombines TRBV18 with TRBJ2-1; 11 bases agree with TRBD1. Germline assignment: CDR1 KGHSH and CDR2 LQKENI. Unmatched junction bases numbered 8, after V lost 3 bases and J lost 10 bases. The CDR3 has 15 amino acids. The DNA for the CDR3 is TGTGCCAGCTCACCTTCCGGACAGGGGGCAGAGGAGCAGTTCTTC. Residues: CASSPSGQGAEEQFF.

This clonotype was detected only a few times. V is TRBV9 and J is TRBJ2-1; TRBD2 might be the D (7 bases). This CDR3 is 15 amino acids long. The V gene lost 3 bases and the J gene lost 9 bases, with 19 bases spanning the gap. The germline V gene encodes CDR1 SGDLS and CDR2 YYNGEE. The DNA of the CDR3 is TGTGCCAGCAGCGCGTGGGGGGGGGCGCAGCGTGAGCAGTTCTTC. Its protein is CASSAWGGAQREQFF.

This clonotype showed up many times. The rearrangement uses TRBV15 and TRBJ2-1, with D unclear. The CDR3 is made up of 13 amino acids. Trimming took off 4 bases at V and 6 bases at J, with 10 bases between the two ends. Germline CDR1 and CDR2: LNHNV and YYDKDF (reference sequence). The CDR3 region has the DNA TGTGCCACCAGCAAGCCGCGGAGCAATGAGCAGTTCTTC. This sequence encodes CATSKPRSNEQFF.

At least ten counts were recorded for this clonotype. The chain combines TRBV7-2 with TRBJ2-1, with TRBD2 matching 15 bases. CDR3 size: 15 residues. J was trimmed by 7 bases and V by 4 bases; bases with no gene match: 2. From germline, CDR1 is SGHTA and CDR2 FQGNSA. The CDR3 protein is CASSWGLAGGNEQFF. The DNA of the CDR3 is TGTGCCAGCAGCTGGGGACTAGCGGGGGGAAATGAGCAGTTCTTC. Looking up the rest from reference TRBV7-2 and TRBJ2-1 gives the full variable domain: GAGVSQSPSNKVTEKGKDVELRCDPISGHTALYWYRQSLGQGLEFLIYFQGNSAPDKSGLPSDRFSAERTGGSVSTLTIQRTQQEDSAVYLCASSWGLAGGNEQFFGPGTRLTVL.

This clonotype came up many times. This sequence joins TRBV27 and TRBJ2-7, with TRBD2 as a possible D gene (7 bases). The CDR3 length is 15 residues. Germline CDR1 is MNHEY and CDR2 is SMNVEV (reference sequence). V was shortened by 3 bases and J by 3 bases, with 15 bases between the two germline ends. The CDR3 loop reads CASSFVSGGGYEQYF. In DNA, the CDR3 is TGTGCCAGCAGTTTCGTTTCGGGGGGCGGCTACGAGCAGTACTTC.

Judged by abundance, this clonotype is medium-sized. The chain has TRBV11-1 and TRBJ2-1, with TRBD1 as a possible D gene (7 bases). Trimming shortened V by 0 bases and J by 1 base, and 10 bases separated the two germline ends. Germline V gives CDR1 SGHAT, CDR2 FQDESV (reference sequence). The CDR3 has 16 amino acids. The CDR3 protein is CASSLASGGSYNEQFF. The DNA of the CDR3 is TGTGCCAGCAGCTTAGCGTCAGGGGGGTCCTACAATGAGCAGTTCTTC.